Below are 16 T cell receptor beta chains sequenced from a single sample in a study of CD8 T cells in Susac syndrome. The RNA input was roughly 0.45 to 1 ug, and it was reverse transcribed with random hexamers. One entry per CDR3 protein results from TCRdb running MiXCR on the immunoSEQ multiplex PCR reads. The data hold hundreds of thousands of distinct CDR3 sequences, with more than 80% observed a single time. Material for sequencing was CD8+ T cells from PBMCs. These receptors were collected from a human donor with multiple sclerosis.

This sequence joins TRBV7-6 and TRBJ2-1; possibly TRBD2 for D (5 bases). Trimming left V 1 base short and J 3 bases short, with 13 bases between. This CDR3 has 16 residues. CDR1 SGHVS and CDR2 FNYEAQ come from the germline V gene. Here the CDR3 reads CASSLVVAQYYNEQFF. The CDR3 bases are TGTGCCAGCAGCTTAGTAGTAGCGCAGTACTACAATGAGCAGTTCTTC.

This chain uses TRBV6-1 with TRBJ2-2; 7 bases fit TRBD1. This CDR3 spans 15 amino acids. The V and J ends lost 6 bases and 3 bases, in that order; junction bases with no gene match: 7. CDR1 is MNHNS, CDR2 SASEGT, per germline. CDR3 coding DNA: TGTGCCAGCAGGCCTGGGACAGTCCACACCGGGGAGCTGTTTTTT. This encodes CASRPGTVHTGELFF.

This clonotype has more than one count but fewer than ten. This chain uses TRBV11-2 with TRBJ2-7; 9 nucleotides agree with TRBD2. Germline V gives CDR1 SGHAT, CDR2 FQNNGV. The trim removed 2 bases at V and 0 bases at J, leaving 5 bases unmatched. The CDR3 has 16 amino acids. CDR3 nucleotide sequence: TGTGCCAGCAGCTTAACAACTAGCGGGCCCTCCTACGAGCAGTACTTC. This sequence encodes CASSLTTSGPSYEQYF. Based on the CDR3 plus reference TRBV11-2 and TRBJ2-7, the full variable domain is EAGVAQSPRYKIIEKRQSVAFWCNPISGHATLYWYQQILGQGPKLLIQFQNNGVVDDSQLPKDRFSAERLKGVDSTLKIQPAKLEDSAVYLCASSLTTSGPSYEQYFGPGTRLTVT.

DNA of the CDR3: TGCGCCAGCAGCCAATGGGCAGGGGGGAACACTGAAGCTTTCTTT. Its translation is CASSQWAGGNTEAFF. The rearrangement joins TRBV4-1 to TRBJ1-1; 7 bases fit TRBD1. V dropped 2 bases and J dropped 1; count of bases not matched to a gene: 4. Germline assignment: CDR1 MGHRA and CDR2 YSYEKL. This CDR3 comprises 15 residues.

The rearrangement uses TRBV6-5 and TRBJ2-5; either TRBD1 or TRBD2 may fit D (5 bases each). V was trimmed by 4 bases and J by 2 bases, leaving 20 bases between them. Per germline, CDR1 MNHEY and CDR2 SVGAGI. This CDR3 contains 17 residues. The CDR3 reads CASSLTLDRGLQETQYF. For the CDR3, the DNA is TGTGCCAGCAGTTTGACTCTAGACCGGGGCTTACAAGAGACCCAGTACTTC.

The CDR3 sequence is CSARSPGSAYNEQFF. As DNA, the CDR3 is TGCAGTGCTAGGAGCCCTGGGTCCGCCTACAATGAGCAGTTCTTC. The J gene is TRBJ2-1, the V gene TRBV20-1, with D uncertain. The CDR3 covers 15 residues. The germline V gene encodes CDR1 DFQATT and CDR2 SNEGSKA (reference sequence). Between the trimmed V and J ends, which lost 3 bases and 2 bases, there was a span of 14 bases.

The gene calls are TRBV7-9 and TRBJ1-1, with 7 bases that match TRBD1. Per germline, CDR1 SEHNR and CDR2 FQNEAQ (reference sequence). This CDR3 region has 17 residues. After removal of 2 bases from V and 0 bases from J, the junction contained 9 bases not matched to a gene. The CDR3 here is CASSLSPRGLLNTEAFF. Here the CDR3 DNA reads TGTGCCAGCAGCTTATCCCCCAGGGGGTTATTGAACACTGAAGCTTTCTTT.

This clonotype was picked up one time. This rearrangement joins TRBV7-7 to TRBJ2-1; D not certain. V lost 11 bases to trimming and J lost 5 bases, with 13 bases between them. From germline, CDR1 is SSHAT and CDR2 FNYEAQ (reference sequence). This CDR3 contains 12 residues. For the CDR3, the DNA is TGTGCCCTAAGGGCCACCGACAATGAGCAGTTCTTC. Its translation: CALRATDNEQFF.

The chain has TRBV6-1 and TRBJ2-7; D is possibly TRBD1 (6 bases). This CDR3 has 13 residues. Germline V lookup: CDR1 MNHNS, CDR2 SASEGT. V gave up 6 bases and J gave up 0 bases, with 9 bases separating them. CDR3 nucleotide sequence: TGTGCCAGCAGCCACAGGGACTCCTACGAGCAGTACTTC. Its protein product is CASSHRDSYEQYF.

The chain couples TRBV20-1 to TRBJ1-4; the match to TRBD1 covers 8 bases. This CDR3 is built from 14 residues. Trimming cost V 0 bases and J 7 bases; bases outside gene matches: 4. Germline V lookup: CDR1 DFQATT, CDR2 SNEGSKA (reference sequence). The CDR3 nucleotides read TGCAGTGCTAGAGATCCGGACAGGGCTGAAAAACTGTTTTTT. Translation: CSARDPDRAEKLFF.

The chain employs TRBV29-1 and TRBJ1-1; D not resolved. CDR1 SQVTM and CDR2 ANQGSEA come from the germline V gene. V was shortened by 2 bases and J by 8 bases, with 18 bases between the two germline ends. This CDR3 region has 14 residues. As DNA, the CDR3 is TGCAGCGTTGAAAACCCAGAAGTTCTCTTGGAAGCTTTCTTT. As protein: CSVENPEVLLEAFF.

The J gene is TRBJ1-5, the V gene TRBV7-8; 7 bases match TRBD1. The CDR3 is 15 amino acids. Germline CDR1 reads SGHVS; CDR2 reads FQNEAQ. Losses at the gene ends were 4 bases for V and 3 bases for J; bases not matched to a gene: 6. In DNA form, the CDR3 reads TGTGCCAGCAGCTCTTGGACAGGATCCAATCAGCCCCAGCATTTT. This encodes CASSSWTGSNQPQHF.

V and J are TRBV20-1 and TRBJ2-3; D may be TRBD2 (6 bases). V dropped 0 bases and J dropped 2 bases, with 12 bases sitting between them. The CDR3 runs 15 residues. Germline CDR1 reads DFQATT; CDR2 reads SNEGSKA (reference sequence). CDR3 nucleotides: TGCAGTGCTAGAGATCGCCCGGGACTCACAGATACGCAGTATTTT. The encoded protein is CSARDRPGLTDTQYF.

The chain's CDR3 is CASSLTGFGLSYEQYF. The CDR3, as DNA: TGCGCCAGCAGCTTGACTGGCTTTGGCCTTTCCTACGAGCAGTACTTC. The chain links TRBV5-1 to TRBJ2-7; unclear D gene. The CDR3 is 16 amino acids. The V end was cut by 1 base, the J end by 1 base, with 15 bases between. Germline CDR1 reads SGHRS; CDR2 reads YFSETQ. The full variable domain, with the rest looked up from reference TRBV5-1 and TRBJ2-7, is KAGVTQTPRYLIKTRGQQVTLSCSPISGHRSVSWYQQTPGQGLQFLFEYFSETQRNKGNFPGRFSGRQFSNSRSEMNVSTLELGDSALYLCASSLTGFGLSYEQYFGPGTRLTVT.

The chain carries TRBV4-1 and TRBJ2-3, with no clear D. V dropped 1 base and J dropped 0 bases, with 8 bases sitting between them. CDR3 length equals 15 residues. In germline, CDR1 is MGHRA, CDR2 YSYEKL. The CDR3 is CASSQGTASTDTQYF. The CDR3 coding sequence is TGCGCCAGCAGCCAAGGTACAGCGAGCACAGATACGCAGTATTTT.

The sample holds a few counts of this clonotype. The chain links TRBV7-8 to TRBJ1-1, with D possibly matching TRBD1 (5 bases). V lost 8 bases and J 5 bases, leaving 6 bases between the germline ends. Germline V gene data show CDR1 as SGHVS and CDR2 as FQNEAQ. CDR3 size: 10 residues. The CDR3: CASAGTEAFF. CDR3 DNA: TGTGCCAGCGCAGGGACTGAAGCTTTCTTT.